This T cell receptor (beta chain) appears in the sequencing data of a study of cytomegalovirus exposure and HLA in healthy donors. These donors were members of the approximately 110-subject validation cohort, a group separate from the approximately 670-subject first cohort. Trimming took 8 bases from V and 0 from J; bases not matched to a gene: 6. The CDR3 contains 17 residues. Germline-derived CDR1 and CDR2 are SNHLY and FYNNEI. A remark on this clone: The antigen is unknown.

Points from the study as a whole: Among the CMV-associated chains, a few were confirmed in vitro as specific for CMV antigens. The study flagged some 180 TCR beta chains as cytomegalovirus-associated.

Sequencing was performed with immunoSEQ multiplex PCR; in TCRdb, only in-frame clones are kept and a portion is missing. This sample has 140,000 or so clones, with 80% to 95% found just once. This TCR was sampled from a man aged 18 to 29 in good health and CMV-seronegative. Sequencing was performed on PBMCs. The chain links TRBV2 to TRBJ2-3; 15 bases align to TRBD2. CDR3 residues: CASRPGTSGRSTDTQYF. In DNA, the CDR3 is TGTGCCAGCCGTCCCGGGACTAGCGGGAGGAGCACAGATACGCAGTATTTT.